These 20 T cell receptor beta chains were sequenced from one sample in a study of T cell responses to AZD1222 COVID-19 vaccine. The method was immunoSEQ multiplex PCR; TCRdb's version includes in-frame clones alone and lacks a portion of them. The sample contains 90,000 to 120,000 clones, around 91% of which appear only once. The sequencing used peripheral blood, collected on day 0 of AZD1222 vaccination. The source is an adult in good health.

The V and J genes are TRBV28 and TRBJ2-7; 8 nucleotides match TRBD1. Germline V gene sequence: CDR1 MDHEN, CDR2 SYDVKM. V shed 6 bases and J 4 bases; nucleotides not matched to a gene: 17. The CDR3 spans 17 residues. In nucleotides, the CDR3 is TGTGCCAGCAGACCGGGACAGGCCTGGAATCCAATGTACGAGCAGTACTTC. It translates to CASRPGQAWNPMYEQYF.

V gene TRBV7-2 combines with J gene TRBJ2-3; no clear D. CDR3 length: 11 residues. The V end lost 8 bases, the J end lost 4 bases, and 7 bases lay between the germline ends. The germline V gene has CDR1 SGHTA and CDR2 FQGNSA. The CDR3 sequence is CASHPSDTQYF. The CDR3 DNA follows: TGTGCCAGCCACCCATCAGATACGCAGTATTTT. Complete variable domain (other parts from reference TRBV7-2 and TRBJ2-3): GAGVSQSPSNKVTEKGKDVELRCDPISGHTALYWYRQSLGQGLEFLIYFQGNSAPDKSGLPSDRFSAERTGGSVSTLTIQRTQQEDSAVYLCASHPSDTQYFGPGTRLTVL.

J is TRBJ1-3 and V is TRBV7-8, with D perhaps TRBD1 (5 bases). The V gene lost 5 bases and the J gene lost 0 bases, with 11 bases spanning the gap. Germline CDR1 SGHVS, CDR2 FQNEAQ. The CDR3 covers 15 residues. CDR3 region: CASSREGLSGNTIYF. The CDR3 nucleotides read TGTGCCAGCAGCCGAGAGGGACTCTCTGGAAACACCATATATTTT.

The chain employs TRBV5-1 and TRBJ1-1; D not resolved. This CDR3 has 13 residues. V lost 2 bases, J lost 0 bases, and 5 bases lay in between. Germline CDR1 is SGHRS and CDR2 is YFSETQ. This CDR3 is CASSFGMNTEAFF. Written as DNA, the CDR3 is TGCGCCAGCAGCTTCGGGATGAACACTGAAGCTTTCTTT. The entire variable domain, with the rest obtained from reference TRBV5-1 and TRBJ1-1, is as follows: KAGVTQTPRYLIKTRGQQVTLSCSPISGHRSVSWYQQTPGQGLQFLFEYFSETQRNKGNFPGRFSGRQFSNSRSEMNVSTLELGDSALYLCASSFGMNTEAFFGQGTRLTVV.

The V and J genes are TRBV6-2 or TRBV6-3 and TRBJ1-6; D is ambiguous. CDR1 MNHEY and CDR2 SVGEGT come from the germline V gene. There are 13 residues in the CDR3. The V end lost 6 bases, the J end lost 9 bases, and 12 bases lay between the germline ends. The CDR3 DNA sequence: TGTGCCAGCAGCCTTGAGAGTGGTTCACCCCTCCACTTT. The encoded protein is CASSLESGSPLHF.

In its sample, this clone was seen a few times. This rearrangement joins TRBV7-9 to TRBJ1-2; D gene uncertain. The CDR3 has 13 amino acids. CDR1 SEHNR and CDR2 FQNEAQ come from the germline V gene (reference sequence). V lost 8 bases and J lost 6, with 16 bases in between. The DNA of the CDR3 is TGTGCCAGCGCTTTGGGTTCGAGTGATGGCTACACCTTC. Its protein product is CASALGSSDGYTF.

The CDR3 sequence: CASSPRSRGPNNEQFF. The CDR3 nucleotides read TGTGCCAGCTCACCACGATCCAGGGGGCCCAACAATGAGCAGTTCTTC. The rearrangement joins TRBV18 to TRBJ2-1; 8 bases agree with TRBD1. The ends lost 1 base at V and 5 bases at J; junction bases unmatched: 7. The CDR3 has 16 amino acids. Germline CDR1 KGHSH, CDR2 LQKENI. The full variable domain, its missing parts supplied by reference TRBV18 and TRBJ2-1, is NAGVMQNPRHLVRRRGQEARLRCSPMKGHSHVYWYRQLPEEGLKFMVYLQKENIIDESGMPKERFSAEFPKEGPSILRIQQVVRGDSAAYFCASSPRSRGPNNEQFFGPGTRLTVL.

The J gene is TRBJ1-2, the V gene TRBV18; tentatively, D is TRBD1 (6 bases). V was pared by 3 bases and J by 7 bases, with 9 bases between. The germline V gene has CDR1 KGHSH and CDR2 LQKENI. The CDR3 extends over 12 amino acids. CDR3 protein: CASSPGGAGYTF. The CDR3 nucleotides read TGTGCCAGCTCACCGGGGGGGGCTGGCTACACCTTC. The variable domain in full, with the rest retrieved from reference TRBV18 and TRBJ1-2, is NAGVMQNPRHLVRRRGQEARLRCSPMKGHSHVYWYRQLPEEGLKFMVYLQKENIIDESGMPKERFSAEFPKEGPSILRIQQVVRGDSAAYFCASSPGGAGYTFGSGTRLTVV.

Written as DNA, the CDR3 is TGTGCCAGCACCCCACGAGAAGGGACAGCCTACGAGCAGTACTTC. This encodes CASTPREGTAYEQYF. The V and J genes are TRBV7-9 and TRBJ2-7; 7 bases match TRBD1. The CDR3 has 15 residues. V dropped 7 bases and J dropped 2; count of bases not matched to a gene: 11. From germline, CDR1 is SEHNR and CDR2 FQNEAQ (reference sequence).

This chain connects TRBV11-3 to TRBJ2-7; 10 nucleotides line up with TRBD1. J was trimmed by 7 bases and V by 6 bases; bases with no gene match: 12. There are 15 residues in the CDR3. Germline CDR1 reads SGHNT; CDR2 reads YENEEA. The CDR3 region has the DNA TGTGCCAGCAGTAAAGTGACAGGGGGCCTGGGGGAGCAGTACTTC. Translated: CASSKVTGGLGEQYF.

V gene TRBV4-3 combines with J gene TRBJ2-1, with D perhaps TRBD1 or TRBD2 (5 bases each). V was shortened by 0 bases and J by 9 bases, with 21 bases between the two germline ends. Germline V gene data show CDR1 as LGHNA and CDR2 as YSLEER. The CDR3 totals 17 residues. As DNA, the CDR3 is TGCGCCAGCAGCCAAGAGTACCTCCGGGGACCAAGGGGTGAGCAGTTCTTC. It encodes CASSQEYLRGPRGEQFF.

The DNA of the CDR3 is TGTGCCAGCAGCTCTTGGGGCCTCGATTTTGGAGCTTTCTTT. This encodes CASSSWGLDFGAFF. The chain employs TRBV7-2 and TRBJ1-1, with D possibly matching TRBD1 (5 bases). V dropped 4 bases and J dropped 10 bases, with 19 bases sitting between them. The CDR3 is made up of 14 amino acids. Germline V CDR1 and CDR2: SGHTA, FQGNSA.

CDR3 nucleotides: TGTGCCTCGGGGAGAGCTCTTGAAAAACTGTTTTTT. It codes for CASGRALEKLFF. The chain uses TRBV27 and TRBJ1-4; no clear D. The V end lost 11 bases, the J end lost 7 bases, and 14 bases lay between the germline ends. The germline gives CDR1 MNHEY, CDR2 SMNVEV (reference sequence). CDR3 length: 12 amino acids.

The genes are TRBV21-1 and TRBJ1-2; the listed D gene, TRBD1, was not tested against the DNA. TRBV21-1 is labeled a pseudogene. This CDR3 is 14 amino acids long. In DNA, the CDR3 is TGTGCCAGCAGCAATGTCGGGACAGGGGATGGCTACACCTTC. This sequence encodes CASSNVGTGDGYTF.

The genes are TRBV19 and TRBJ1-1; D ambiguous. Germline V gene sequence: CDR1 LNHDA, CDR2 SQIVND (reference sequence). V lost 5 bases and J lost 6, with 16 bases in between. The CDR3 contains 14 residues. In DNA form, the CDR3 reads TGTGCCAGTAGTTCCCCTCGCGGTGGATCTGAAGCTTTCTTT. This sequence encodes CASSSPRGGSEAFF.

The V call is TRBV11-2, the J call TRBJ1-2; the match to TRBD1 covers 12 bases. With 1 base clipped from V and 0 bases from J, the junction kept 9 bases outside the gene matches. This CDR3 has 19 residues. Germline CDR1 is SGHAT and CDR2 is FQNNGV. The CDR3 region is CASSLAIRGQGASNYGYTF. The CDR3, as DNA: TGTGCCAGCAGCTTAGCTATTAGGGGACAGGGGGCGTCTAACTATGGCTACACCTTC.

The rearrangement links TRBV30 to TRBJ1-2; D may be TRBD1 (5 bases). V was clipped by 6 bases and J by 7 bases, with 12 bases between them. CDR1 GTSNPN and CDR2 SVGIG come from the germline V gene (reference sequence). The CDR3 runs to 11 residues. The CDR3 is CACSPGPGYTF. CDR3 in DNA: TGTGCCTGCAGTCCGGGGCCTGGCTACACCTTC. Full variable domain (outside the CDR3, taken from reference TRBV30 and TRBJ1-2): SQTIHQWPATLVQPVGSPLSLECTVEGTSNPNLYWYRQAAGRGLQLLFYSVGIGQISSEVPQNLSASRPQDRQFILSSKKLLLSDSGFYLCACSPGPGYTFGSGTRLTVV.

This clone was picked up one time. The rearrangement links TRBV2 to TRBJ2-6; tentatively, D is TRBD1 (5 bases). The V gene's germline CDR1 is SNHLY and CDR2 FYNNEI. The ends were cut back, 3 bases at V and 3 bases at J, with 9 bases in the middle. This CDR3 contains 15 residues. CDR3 in DNA: TGTGCCAGCAGTGATGCAGGGATTGGGGCCAACGTCCTGACTTTC. Its protein is CASSDAGIGANVLTF. Based on the CDR3 plus reference TRBV2 and TRBJ2-6, the full variable domain is EPEVTQTPSHQVTQMGQEVILRCVPISNHLYFYWYRQILGQKVEFLVSFYNNEISEKSEIFDDQFSVERPDGSNFTLKIRSTKLEDSAMYFCASSDAGIGANVLTFGAGSRLTVL.

The chain uses TRBV6-2 or TRBV6-3 and TRBJ1-5; D not certain. Germline loops: CDR1 MNHEY, CDR2 SVGEGT. This CDR3 contains 12 residues. Trimming took off 4 bases at V and 3 bases at J, with 4 bases between the two ends. In DNA form, the CDR3 reads TGTGCCAGCAGTTCAATCAATCAGCCCCAGCATTTT. The encoded protein is CASSSINQPQHF.

V and J are TRBV12-5 and TRBJ2-1; D gene uncertain. The CDR3 is 14 amino acids. CDR1 and CDR2 from the germline V gene are LGHNT and FRNRAP. V was cut by 6 bases and J by 7 bases, with 16 bases left in between. The CDR3 region is CASGPPKGGNEQFF. The CDR3 DNA is TGTGCTAGTGGCCCCCCCAAAGGTGGGAATGAGCAGTTCTTC.